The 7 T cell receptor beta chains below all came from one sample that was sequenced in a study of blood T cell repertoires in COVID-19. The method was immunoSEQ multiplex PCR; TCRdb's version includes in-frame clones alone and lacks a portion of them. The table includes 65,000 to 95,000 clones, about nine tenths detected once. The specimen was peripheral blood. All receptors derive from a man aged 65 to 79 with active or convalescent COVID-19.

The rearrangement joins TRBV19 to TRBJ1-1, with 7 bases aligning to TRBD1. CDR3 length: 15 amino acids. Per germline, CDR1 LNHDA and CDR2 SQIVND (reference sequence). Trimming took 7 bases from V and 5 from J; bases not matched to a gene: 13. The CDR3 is CASKWDSLSQTEAFF. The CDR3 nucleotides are TGTGCCAGTAAGTGGGACAGCCTTTCTCAGACTGAAGCTTTCTTT.

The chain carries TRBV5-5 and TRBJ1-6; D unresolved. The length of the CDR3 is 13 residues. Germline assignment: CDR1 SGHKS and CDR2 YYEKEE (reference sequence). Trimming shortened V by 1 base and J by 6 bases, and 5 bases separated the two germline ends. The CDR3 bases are TGTGCCAGCAGCTTGTATATTAATTCACCCCTCCACTTT. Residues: CASSLYINSPLHF.

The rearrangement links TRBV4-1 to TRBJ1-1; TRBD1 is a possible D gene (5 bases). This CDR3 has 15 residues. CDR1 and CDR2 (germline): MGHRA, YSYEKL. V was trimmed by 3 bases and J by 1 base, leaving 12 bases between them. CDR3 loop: CASSHPGGTNTEAFF. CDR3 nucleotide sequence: TGCGCCAGCAGCCACCCGGGGGGAACGAACACTGAAGCTTTCTTT.

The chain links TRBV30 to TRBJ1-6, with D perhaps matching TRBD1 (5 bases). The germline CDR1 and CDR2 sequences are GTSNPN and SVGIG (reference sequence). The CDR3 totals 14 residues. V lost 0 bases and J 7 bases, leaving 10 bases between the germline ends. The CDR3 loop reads CAWSVAGSNSPLHF. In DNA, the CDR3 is TGTGCCTGGAGTGTGGCAGGGTCCAATTCACCCCTCCACTTT. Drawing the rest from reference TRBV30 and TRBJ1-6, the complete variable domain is SQTIHQWPATLVQPVGSPLSLECTVEGTSNPNLYWYRQAAGRGLQLLFYSVGIGQISSEVPQNLSASRPQDRQFILSSKKLLLSDSGFYLCAWSVAGSNSPLHFGNGTRLTVT.

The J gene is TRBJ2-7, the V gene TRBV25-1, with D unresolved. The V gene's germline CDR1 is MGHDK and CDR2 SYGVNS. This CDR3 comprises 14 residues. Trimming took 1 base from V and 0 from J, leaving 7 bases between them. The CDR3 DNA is TGTGCCAGCAGTGAATTGGGCACCTCCTACGAGCAGTACTTC. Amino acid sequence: CASSELGTSYEQYF.

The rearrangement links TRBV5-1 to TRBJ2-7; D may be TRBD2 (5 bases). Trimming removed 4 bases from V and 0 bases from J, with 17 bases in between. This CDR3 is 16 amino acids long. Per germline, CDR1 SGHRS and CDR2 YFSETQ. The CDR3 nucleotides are TGCGCCAGCAGCCGAGGGCGAGCTGATTTCTCCTACGAGCAGTACTTC. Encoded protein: CASSRGRADFSYEQYF.

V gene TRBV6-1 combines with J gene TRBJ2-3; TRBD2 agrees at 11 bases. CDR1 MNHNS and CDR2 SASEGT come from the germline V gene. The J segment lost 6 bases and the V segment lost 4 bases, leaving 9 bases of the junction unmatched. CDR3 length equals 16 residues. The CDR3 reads CASSGAFSGGADTQYF. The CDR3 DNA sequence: TGTGCCAGCAGTGGGGCATTTAGCGGGGGGGCCGATACGCAGTATTTT.